These 15 T cell receptor beta chains came from one sample sequenced in a study of blood T cell repertoires in COVID-19. The table came from immunoSEQ multiplex PCR; TCRdb's copy has only in-frame clones and leaves some out. The data hold some 130,000 clones, with roughly 90% observed a single time. Sequences were obtained from peripheral blood. The receptor set was obtained from a man aged 55 to 70 with COVID-19, enrolled during active disease.

CDR3 nucleotide sequence: TGCGCCAGCAGCTTGGATCGGACTTTCCGGGGTGACTATGGCTACACCTTC. This translates into CASSLDRTFRGDYGYTF. The V call is TRBV5-1, the J call TRBJ1-2; D is unclear. Deletions cut 0 bases from V and 3 bases from J, with 18 bases between. Germline loops: CDR1 SGHRS, CDR2 YFSETQ. This CDR3 comprises 17 residues.

This chain uses TRBV2 with TRBJ2-2; TRBD1 aligns across 9 bases. After removal of 5 bases from V and 7 bases from J, the junction contained 5 bases not matched to a gene. This CDR3 has 14 residues. Germline V gene lookup returns CDR1 SNHLY and CDR2 FYNNEI. DNA of the CDR3: TGTGCCAGCAGTCCGGGACAGGGTGGCGGGGAGCTGTTTTTT. This codes for CASSPGQGGGELFF.

This chain joins TRBV3-1 (or the pseudogene TRBV3-2) and TRBJ2-1, with D possibly TRBD2 on 6 matching bases. This CDR3 spans 17 amino acids. With 0 bases removed from V and 4 bases from J, the gap between germline ends came to 16 bases. Germline CDR1 reads LGHDT; CDR2 reads YNNKEL (reference sequence). The DNA for the CDR3 is TGTGCCAGCAGCCAAGATCGGGTCGGTAGCGGATACAATGAGCAGTTCTTC. This gives the protein CASSQDRVGSGYNEQFF.

The V and J genes are TRBV19 and TRBJ2-2; 14 bases agree with TRBD2. Germline CDR1 is LNHDA and CDR2 is SQIVND (reference sequence). Germline trimming cut 3 bases from V and 5 bases from J; bases unmatched to any gene: 5. The length of the CDR3 is 17 residues. The CDR3 nucleotides are TGTGCCAGTAGTATCCCTGGACTAGCGGGAGGTACCGGGGAGCTGTTTTTT. Its protein is CASSIPGLAGGTGELFF.

The chain employs TRBV28 and TRBJ2-7, with 9 bases that match TRBD1. V gave up 8 bases and J gave up 4 bases; unmatched junction bases: 12. Per germline, CDR1 MDHEN and CDR2 SYDVKM. CDR3 length equals 15 residues. The CDR3 sequence is CASVSITGGRYEQYF. As DNA, the CDR3 is TGTGCCAGCGTATCGATTACAGGGGGCCGGTACGAGCAGTACTTC.

V gene TRBV9 combines with J gene TRBJ1-1, with D unclear. V was clipped by 0 bases and J by 2 bases, with 8 bases between them. Germline loops: CDR1 SGDLS, CDR2 YYNGEE. This CDR3 is built from 14 residues. The CDR3 loop reads CASSVGPSNTEAFF. In nucleotides, the CDR3 is TGTGCCAGCAGCGTAGGTCCGTCTAACACTGAAGCTTTCTTT.

This chain links TRBV5-4 with TRBJ2-1, with 13 bases matching TRBD2. The germline gives CDR1 SGHNT, CDR2 YYREEE (reference sequence). V trimming: 2 bases; J trimming: 15 bases; junction bases outside the gene matches: 5. This CDR3 region has 13 residues. The CDR3 reads CASSLGLAGVRFF. The CDR3 DNA reads as TGTGCCAGCAGCTTAGGACTAGCGGGGGTCCGGTTCTTC.

The rearrangement uses TRBV3-1 (or the pseudogene TRBV3-2) and TRBJ2-3; 7 positions match TRBD1. Germline V gene lookup returns CDR1 LGHDT and CDR2 YNNKEL (reference sequence). Trimming took 2 bases from V and 3 from J; bases not matched to a gene: 2. The CDR3 loop spans 14 amino acids. The DNA of the CDR3 is TGTGCCAGCAGCCAAAAACAGGGGACAGATACGCAGTATTTT. Translated: CASSQKQGTDTQYF.

The table lists this clone with a count of one. The rearrangement uses TRBV10-3 and TRBJ2-7; TRBD1 aligns across 11 bases. Losses at the gene ends were 7 bases for V and 4 bases for J; bases not matched to a gene: 6. The CDR3 runs 14 residues. The V gene's germline CDR1 is ENHRY and CDR2 SYGVKD. CDR3 sequence (DNA): TGTGCCATCACCCCGGGACAGGGGGGGTACGAGCAGTACTTC. It is translated as CAITPGQGGYEQYF.

This clone was recorded once. The chain combines TRBV6-5 with TRBJ2-7, with TRBD1 identical over 8 bases. CDR1 MNHEY and CDR2 SVGAGI come from the germline V gene. CDR3 length: 14 residues. V was clipped by 7 bases and J by 0 bases; unmatched bases: 5. The CDR3 DNA is TGTGCCAGCAAAGACAGGGGACCCTCCTACGAGCAGTACTTC. It encodes CASKDRGPSYEQYF.

As for this clone: The sample carries other DNA sequences with the same CDR3. This sequence joins TRBV7-9 and TRBJ2-3, with 10 positions matching TRBD1. J was trimmed by 3 bases and V by 7 bases; bases with no gene match: 4. CDR1 SEHNR and CDR2 FQNEAQ come from the germline V gene (reference sequence). The CDR3 is 14 residues long. CDR3 amino acids: CASTGTGATDTQYF. The CDR3 DNA is TGTGCCAGCACTGGGACAGGGGCGACAGATACGCAGTATTTT.

The chain employs TRBV29-1 and TRBJ2-3; D gene unclear. This CDR3 comprises 14 residues. V lost 8 bases to trimming and J lost 0 bases, with 15 bases between them. Germline V lookup: CDR1 SQVTM, CDR2 ANQGSEA. The CDR3 DNA reads TGCAGCCTTCTATCTCACTCTAGCACAGATACGCAGTATTTT. Protein sequence: CSLLSHSSTDTQYF.

This clone was found once. V usage is TRBV7-8 and J usage is TRBJ1-2; maybe TRBD1 (6 bases). V was pared by 1 base and J by 5 bases, with 11 bases between. Germline V CDR1 and CDR2: SGHVS, FQNEAQ. The CDR3 is made up of 14 amino acids. CDR3 nucleotides: TGTGCCAGCAGCTTAGTAGGACAGCAATATGGCTACACCTTC. Translated: CASSLVGQQYGYTF.

The chain links TRBV24-1 to TRBJ1-2; D may be TRBD1 (5 bases). CDR3 length: 15 amino acids. The germline CDR1 and CDR2 sequences are KGHDR and SFDVKD. The V end lost 1 base, the J end lost 8 bases, and 16 bases lay between the germline ends. CDR3 in amino acids: CATSDFTQGFGGYTF. CDR3 in DNA: TGTGCCACCAGTGATTTCACCCAGGGCTTTGGCGGCTACACCTTC.

V gene TRBV5-4 combines with J gene TRBJ2-5; D unclear. Germline V gene data show CDR1 as SGHNT and CDR2 as YYREEE (reference sequence). The V end was cut by 0 bases, the J end by 6 bases, with 9 bases between. The CDR3 is made up of 13 amino acids. CDR3 protein: CASSLASAKTQYF. Here the CDR3 DNA reads TGTGCCAGCAGCTTGGCCTCCGCGAAGACCCAGTACTTC.